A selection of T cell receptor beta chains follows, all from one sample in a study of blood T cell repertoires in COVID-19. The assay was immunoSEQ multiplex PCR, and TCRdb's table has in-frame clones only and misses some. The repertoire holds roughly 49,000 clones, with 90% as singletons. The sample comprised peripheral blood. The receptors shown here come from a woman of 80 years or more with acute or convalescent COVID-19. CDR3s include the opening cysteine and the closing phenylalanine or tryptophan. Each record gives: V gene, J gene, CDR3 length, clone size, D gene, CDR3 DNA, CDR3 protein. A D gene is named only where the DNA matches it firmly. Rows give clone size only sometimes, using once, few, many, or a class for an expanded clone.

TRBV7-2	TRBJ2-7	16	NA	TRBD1	TGTGCCAGCAGCTTAGGGGGGACAGGGAAGCTCTACGAGCAGTACTTC	CASSLGGTGKLYEQYF
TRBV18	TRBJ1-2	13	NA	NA	TGTGCCAGCTCCCCCAGAGGGCCCGAGGGCTACACCTTC	CASSPRGPEGYTF
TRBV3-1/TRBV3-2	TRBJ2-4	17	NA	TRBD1	TGTGCCAGCAGCCCCCCCCGCCCCGGGACAGGGGGGGACATTCAGTACTTC	CASSPPRPGTGGDIQYF
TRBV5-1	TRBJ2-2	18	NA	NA	TGCGCCAGCAGCTTGGTTCGTCAGGGGCCTTGGGACACCGGGGAGCTGTTTTTT	CASSLVRQGPWDTGELFF
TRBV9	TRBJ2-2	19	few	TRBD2	TGTGCCAGCAGCGTAGTTAAAGACAGACTAGCGGGAGTAACCGGGGAGCTGTTTTTT	CASSVVKDRLAGVTGELFF
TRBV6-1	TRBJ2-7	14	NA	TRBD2	TGTGCCAGCAGTGAAGCGGGAGGGAATCGGGAGCAGTACTTC	CASSEAGGNREQYF
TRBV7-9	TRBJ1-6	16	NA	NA	TGTGCCAGCAGCTTAAGTCCCCCAGGGTTTAATTCACCCCTCCACTTT	CASSLSPPGFNSPLHF
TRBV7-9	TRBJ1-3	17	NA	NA	TGTGCCAGCAGCTCGACATGGTTTCAAGGAGGTGGAAACACCATATATTTT	CASSSTWFQGGGNTIYF
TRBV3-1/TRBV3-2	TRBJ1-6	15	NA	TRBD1	TGTGCCAGCAGCCCCGGACAGGGGACGAGGTGGTCCCTCCACTTT	CASSPGQGTRWSLHF
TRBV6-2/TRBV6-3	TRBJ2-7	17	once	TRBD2	TGTGCCAGCAGTTACCCCGGGAGACTAGCGGGGGGAGAGGAGCAGTACTTC	CASSYPGRLAGGEEQYF
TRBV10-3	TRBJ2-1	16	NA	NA	TGTGCCATCAGTGAACTTAGCGGAAGCTCCTACAATGAGCAGTTCTTC	CAISELSGSSYNEQFF
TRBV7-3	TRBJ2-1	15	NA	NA	TGTGCCAGCAGCACCGCTAGCGCCGACTGGAATGAGCAGTTCTTC	CASSTASADWNEQFF
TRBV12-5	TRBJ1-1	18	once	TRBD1	TGTGCTAGTGGTTTGGCGTTGAGACAGGGGGCTATGAACACTGAAGCTTTCTTT	CASGLALRQGAMNTEAFF
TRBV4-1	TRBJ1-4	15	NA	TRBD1	TGCGCCAGCAGCCAAGGGAGACAGGGGAATGAAAAACTGTTTTTT	CASSQGRQGNEKLFF
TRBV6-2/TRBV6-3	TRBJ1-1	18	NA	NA	TGTGCCAGCAGTCAATGGGGACTCCCCCCGAAGGGGAACACTGAAGCTTTCTTT	CASSQWGLPPKGNTEAFF
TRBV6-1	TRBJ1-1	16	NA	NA	TGTGCCAGCAGTGAACTGGCAGGGGAGGGGAACACTGAAGCTTTCTTT	CASSELAGEGNTEAFF
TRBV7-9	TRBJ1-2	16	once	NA	TGTGCCAGCAGCCCTTTATCGGTTTTTGGTAACTATGGCTACACCTTC	CASSPLSVFGNYGYTF
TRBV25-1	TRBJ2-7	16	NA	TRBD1	TGTGCCAGCAGTGCCGGGAGGACAGGGGGTTCCTACGAGCAGTACTTC	CASSAGRTGGSYEQYF
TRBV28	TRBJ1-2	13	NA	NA	TGTGCCAGTTGGGACACCCGTAACTATGGCTACACCTTC	CASWDTRNYGYTF
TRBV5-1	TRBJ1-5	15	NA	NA	TGCGCCAGCAGCTTGTACGGGGAGGTCCATCAGCCCCAGCATTTT	CASSLYGEVHQPQHF
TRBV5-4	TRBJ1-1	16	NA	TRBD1	TGTGCCAGCAGCCCGACGGACAGGGCCCCGAACACTGAAGCTTTCTTT	CASSPTDRAPNTEAFF
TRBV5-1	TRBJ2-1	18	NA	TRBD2	TGCGCCAGCAGCATGGGACTAGCGGGAGTAGGTTCCTACAATGAGCAGTTCTTC	CASSMGLAGVGSYNEQFF
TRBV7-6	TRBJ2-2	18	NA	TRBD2	TGTGCCAGCAGCTTCCTTTCGACTAGCGGGATGGACGCCGGGGAGCTGTTTTTT	CASSFLSTSGMDAGELFF
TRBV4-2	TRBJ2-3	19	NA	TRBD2	TGTGCCAGCAGCCAAGAAGGGACTAGCGGGAGAGCAAGCACAGATACGCAGTATTTT	CASSQEGTSGRASTDTQYF
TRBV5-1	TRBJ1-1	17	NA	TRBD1	TGCGCCAGCAGCTTGGGGACAGGGGCAGGTATGAACACTGAAGCTTTCTTT	CASSLGTGAGMNTEAFF
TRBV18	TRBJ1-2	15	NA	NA	TGTGCCAGCTCATCGTCCCGGGGGGTTGTAGATGGCTACACCTTC	CASSSSRGVVDGYTF
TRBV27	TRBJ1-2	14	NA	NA	TGTGCCAGCAGCCGACAGGCGACTAACTATGGCTACACCTTC	CASSRQATNYGYTF
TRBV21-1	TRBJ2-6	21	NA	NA	TGTGCCAGCAGCAAAGTTGGCAGTTCACAGATACCAAACAGCGGGGCCAACGTCCTGACTTTC	CASSKVGSSQIPNSGANVLTF
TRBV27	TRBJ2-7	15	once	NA	TGTGCCAGCAGTTTATGGTCGGGGGGCGTACGGGAGCAGTACTTC	CASSLWSGGVREQYF
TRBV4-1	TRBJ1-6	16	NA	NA	TGCGCCAGCAGCCAAGATCAACAGGGCGAAGGGTCACCCCTCCACTTT	CASSQDQQGEGSPLHF
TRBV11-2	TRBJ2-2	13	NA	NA	TGTGCCAGCAGCGGCCGGGAACGCGGGGAGCTGTTTTTT	CASSGRERGELFF
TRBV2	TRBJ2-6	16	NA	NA	TGTGCCAGCAGTGGGCTTGCGGAGGCTGGGGCCAACGTCCTGACTTTC	CASSGLAEAGANVLTF
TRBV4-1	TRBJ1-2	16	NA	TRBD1	TGCGCCAGCAGCCAACCAGGACAGGGGTCCAACTATGGCTACACCTTC	CASSQPGQGSNYGYTF
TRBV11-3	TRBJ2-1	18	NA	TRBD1	TGTGCCAGCAGCTTAGTTTACGGGACAGGGATCGTTTCCAATGAGCAGTTCTTC	CASSLVYGTGIVSNEQFF
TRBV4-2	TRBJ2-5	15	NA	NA	TGTGCCAGCAGCCTAAGCACGGGGGGCTGGGAGACCCAGTACTTC	CASSLSTGGWETQYF
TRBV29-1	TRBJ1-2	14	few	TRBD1	TGCAGCGCAGCGACAGGGGGCGTTAGCTATGGCTACACCTTC	CSAATGGVSYGYTF
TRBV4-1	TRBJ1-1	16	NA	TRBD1	TGCGCCAGCAGCCGCAGCATACAGGGGGCAGACACTGAAGCTTTCTTT	CASSRSIQGADTEAFF
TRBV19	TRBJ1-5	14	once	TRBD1	TGTGCCAGTAGAGGACAGGGTTTGGGGCAGCCCCAGCATTTT	CASRGQGLGQPQHF